One sample yielded the 5 T cell receptor beta chains listed below, sequenced in a study of T cells in narcolepsy. Sequencing was performed with immunoSEQ multiplex PCR; in TCRdb, only in-frame clones are kept and a portion is missing. Of some 30,000 clones detected, 75% to 85% appear once; the ten largest clones hold 0.9% to 1.2%. The sample comprised CD45RA- memory CD4+ T cells from PBMCs. These receptors were obtained from a human donor with narcolepsy.

The chain links TRBV1 to TRBJ2-7; the D call in the table, TRBD1, was not verified against the DNA. TRBV1 constitutes a pseudogene. This CDR3 is 15 amino acids long. DNA for the CDR3: TGCACCAGCAGACCACAACAGGGGAAGAAGTACGAGCAGTACTTC. Translated: CTSRPQQGKKYEQYF.

The V gene is TRBV7-2, the J gene TRBJ2-1; 11 bases line up with TRBD2. With V trimmed by 5 bases and J by 1 base, 7 bases remained unmatched. Per germline, CDR1 SGHTA and CDR2 FQGNSA. This CDR3 is built from 17 residues. CDR3 nucleotides: TGTGCCAGCAGCACGGGGACTAGCGGACGTTCCTACAATGAGCAGTTCTTC. This sequence encodes CASSTGTSGRSYNEQFF.

J is TRBJ2-5 and V is TRBV5-1; 10 nucleotides line up with TRBD2. V lost 0 bases, J lost 5 bases, and 7 bases stayed unmatched. CDR1 is SGHRS and CDR2 is YFSETQ in the germline V gene. This CDR3 comprises 16 residues. CDR3 nucleotide sequence: TGCGCCAGCAGCTTGGATCCTAGCGGGAGAATGGAGACCCAGTACTTC. Translation gives CASSLDPSGRMETQYF.

The J gene is TRBJ1-2, the V gene TRBV10-3; D is perhaps TRBD1 (6 bases). CDR3 length: 15 residues. V lost 4 bases, J lost 2 bases, and 14 bases lay in between. From germline, CDR1 is ENHRY and CDR2 SYGVKD. CDR3 sequence (DNA): TGTGCCATCAGTGGGTCGGGACAAAAAAACTATGGCTACACCTTC. This encodes CAISGSGQKNYGYTF.

The CDR3, as DNA: TGTGCCAGCAGGTCCGGGACAGTGACCTACAATGAGCAGTTCTTC. This gives the protein CASRSGTVTYNEQFF. The chain links TRBV5-6 to TRBJ2-1; 7 nucleotides align to TRBD1. In germline, CDR1 is SGHDT, CDR2 YYEEEE. The CDR3 sequence is 15 residues long. After removal of 5 bases from V and 2 bases from J, the junction contained 7 bases not matched to a gene. Full variable domain (missing parts from reference TRBV5-6 and TRBJ2-1): DAGVTQSPTHLIKTRGQQVTLRCSPKSGHDTVSWYQQALGQGPQFIFQYYEEEERQRGNFPDRFSGHQFPNYSSELNVNALLLGDSALYLCASRSGTVTYNEQFFGPGTRLTVL.